A single sample is the source of the 6 T cell receptor beta chains below, sequenced in a study of blood T cell repertoires in COVID-19. Clones were sequenced by immunoSEQ multiplex PCR, and TCRdb holds only the in-frame ones, with some missing. This repertoire shows around 200,000 clones, more than 65% found once; its top ten account for approximately 4.7%. Source material: peripheral blood. The source of these receptors is a man in his fifties or sixties with active or convalescent COVID-19.

This chain links TRBV28 with TRBJ1-4; 12 bases agree with TRBD1. The V and J ends lost 5 bases and 3 bases, in that order; junction bases with no gene match: 7. Germline V gene lookup returns CDR1 MDHEN and CDR2 SYDVKM. The CDR3 spans 17 residues. CDR3 sequence (DNA): TGTGCCAGCAGTGCACCGGGACAGGGGGCGCCTAATGAAAAACTGTTTTTT. As protein: CASSAPGQGAPNEKLFF.

This rearrangement joins TRBV14 to TRBJ1-6, with D perhaps TRBD1 (6 bases). Trimming stripped 4 bases from V and 8 bases from J, with 15 bases between. This CDR3 is 15 amino acids long. Germline values: CDR1 SGHDN, CDR2 FVKESK. This CDR3 reads CASSPLDSGDSPLHF. The CDR3 DNA reads as TGTGCCAGCAGCCCCTTGGACAGTGGGGATTCACCCCTCCACTTT. Combining the CDR3 with reference TRBV14 and TRBJ1-6 gives the whole variable domain EAGVTQFPSHSVIEKGQTVTLRCDPISGHDNLYWYRRVMGKEIKFLLHFVKESKQDESGMPNNRFLAERTGGTYSTLKVQPAELEDSGVYFCASSPLDSGDSPLHFGNGTRLTVT.

The chain carries TRBV5-1 and TRBJ2-5; TRBD1 matches at 8 bases. With V trimmed by 4 bases and J by 5 bases, 10 bases remained unmatched. From germline, CDR1 is SGHRS and CDR2 YFSETQ. The CDR3 is 15 residues long. The CDR3 reads CASSDGQGGGETQYF. DNA for the CDR3: TGCGCCAGCAGCGACGGACAGGGCGGTGGGGAGACCCAGTACTTC.

This chain links TRBV14 with TRBJ2-1, with 7 bases matching TRBD2. CDR1 is SGHDN, CDR2 FVKESK, per germline. Trimming took 3 bases from V and 6 from J; bases not matched to a gene: 5. This CDR3 is built from 14 residues. Here the CDR3 reads CASSQMRGFNEQFF. The CDR3 DNA is TGTGCCAGCAGCCAGATGCGGGGGTTCAATGAGCAGTTCTTC.

The chain links TRBV19 to TRBJ2-3; 7 bases align to TRBD2. V lost 4 bases to trimming and J lost 4 bases; unmatched junction nucleotides: 5. Germline lookup yields CDR1 LNHDA and CDR2 SQIVND (reference sequence). The CDR3 spans 14 residues. In DNA, the CDR3 is TGTGCCAGTAGTAGCGCAGGGAGGGCAGATACGCAGTATTTT. Protein: CASSSAGRADTQYF. Using reference TRBV19 and TRBJ2-3 for the parts outside the CDR3, the full variable domain is DGGITQSPKYLFRKEGQNVTLSCEQNLNHDAMYWYRQDPGQGLRLIYYSQIVNDFQKGDIAEGYSVSREKKESFPLTVTSAQKNPTAFYLCASSSAGRADTQYFGPGTRLTVL.

This clone has only a few counts. The chain has TRBV6-6 and TRBJ1-5; D is perhaps TRBD1 (6 bases). The CDR3 is 12 residues long. V shed 11 bases and J shed 7 bases, with 15 bases lying between them. Germline CDR1 and CDR2: MNHNY and SVGAGI (reference sequence). CDR3 coding DNA: TGTGCCTCGGGACAAGAGGGACAGCCCCAGCATTTT. Translating gives CASGQEGQPQHF.